This TCR beta chain was obtained from a study of cytomegalovirus exposure and HLA in healthy donors. V lost 0 bases, J lost 4 bases, and 9 bases stayed unmatched. Per the germline V gene, CDR1 is LGHNA and CDR2 is YNFKEQ. The CDR3 is 18 residues long. Primers included in the PCR were 60 Vbeta and 13 Jbeta primers. The data were produced by immunoSEQ multiplex PCR, yet TCRdb's version contains in-frame clones alone and is incomplete. This table has under 200,000 clones, about 75% appearing once. This TCR derives from a male donor in good health and CMV-seropositive. The chain joins TRBV4-2 to TRBJ2-2; 9 bases agree with TRBD2. Sequencing input: PBMCs. In nucleotides, the CDR3 is TGTGCCAGCAGCCAAGATGTTTCGGCGGGGGGGAGCACCGGGGAGCTGTTTTTT. Its translation is CASSQDVSAGGSTGELFF.